These 11 T cell receptor delta chains share one sample of origin, sequenced in a study of γδ T cells in repeated Plasmodium falciparum infection. Vgamma9/Vdelta2+ and Vdelta2-negative gammadelta T cells were flow-sorted from PBMC for bulk sequencing. With CATT, TCRdb re-called clones from the multiplex PCR reads. The table shows 50,000 or so delta-chain clones, with 1.6% occurring only once. Sequences were obtained from gamma-delta T cells from blood. The receptors shown here come from a pool of human donors (malaria-infected and uninfected, not separated).

This clone was counted a few times. TCRdb lists the protein of a much larger clone for this DNA, which differs at residue 9, so this is likely a read error; the protein given here is translated from the DNA itself. CDR3 loop: CACDTGFFAGGFAEDTDKLIF. CDR3 nucleotide sequence: TGTGCCTGTGACACCGGCTTCTTTGCTGGGGGATTCGCTGAGGACACCGATAAACTCATCTTT. The chain couples TRDV2 to TRDJ1; 9 bases are shared with TRDD3. The J gene, absent from TCRdb, was called here by matching the DNA to germline. The length of the CDR3 is 21 residues. Germline CDR1 reads GEAIGNYY; CDR2 reads EKD. The ends lost 0 bases at V and 0 bases at J; junction bases unmatched: 19.

This clone was counted between two and nine times. The TCRdb protein, from a much larger clone, departs from this DNA's translation at residue 15, likely by read error; the protein shown derives from the DNA. This rearrangement joins TRDV1 to TRDJ1; TRDD3 aligns across 12 bases. The CDR3 has 23 residues. V lost 0 bases to trimming and J lost 0 bases; unmatched junction nucleotides: 20. Per the germline V gene, CDR1 is TSWWSYY and CDR2 is QGS. CDR3 DNA: TGTGCTCTTGGGGAACTTTGGCCCGACTGGGGGATACAGGTCCACACTTACACCGATAAACTCATCTTT. Translation gives CALGELWPDWGIQVHTYTDKLIF.

The chain recombines TRDV1 with TRDJ1, with no clear D. Assignment of the J gene here rests on matching the DNA to germline, because TCRdb gives none. V lost 10 bases to trimming and J lost 0 bases, with 15 bases between them. Germline values: CDR1 TSWWSYY, CDR2 QGS. The CDR3 totals 14 residues. CDR3 sequence: CAREGKWYTDKLIF. In DNA form, the CDR3 reads TGTGCTCGGGAAGGAAAGTGGTACACCGATAAACTCATCTTT.

This clone was detected a few times. The chain employs TRDV1 and TRDJ1, with TRDD2 as a possible D gene (6 bases). Since TCRdb gives no J gene, matching the DNA to germline was used here to assign it. The CDR3 runs to 21 residues. The germline CDR1 and CDR2 sequences are TSWWSYY and QGS. V lost 0 bases to trimming and J lost 2 bases, with 28 bases between them. In nucleotides, the CDR3 is TGTGCTCTTGGGGAACTTGCGGCCTTCCCCTTTACTGGCGGTCCGACCGATAAACTCATCTTT. Residues: CALGELAAFPFTGGPTDKLIF.

In regard to this clone: A far bigger clonotype differs at one base, so this is likely a read error. Other DNA sequences from this sample encode an identical CDR3 as well. The V call is TRDV1, the J call TRDJ1; D may be TRDD3 (5 bases). The J gene, absent from TCRdb, was called here by matching the DNA to germline. CDR3 size: 19 residues. V was cut by 3 bases and J by 4 bases, with 27 bases left in between. The germline CDR1 and CDR2 sequences are TSWWSYY and QGS. CDR3 loop: CALGDAIQAGPIPYDKLIF. CDR3 nucleotides: TGTGCTCTTGGGGACGCTATCCAAGCTGGGCCGATTCCATACGATAAACTCATCTTT.

Notes on this clone: The likely explanation is a read error, given a far larger clone one base away. The same CDR3 arises from other DNA sequences in this sample as well. This sequence joins TRDV1 and TRDJ1; TRDD3 aligns across 7 bases. The CDR3 is 15 residues long. Germline V lookup: CDR1 TSWWSYY, CDR2 QGS. For the CDR3, the DNA is TGTGCTCTCGGGGATAACCCCCCCGGGACCGATAAACTCATCTTT. Translation gives CALGDNPPGTDKLIF.

In regard to this clone: The protein TCRdb gives is from a much larger clone and does not agree with this DNA's translation at residue 17, likely a read error; the protein shown here comes from the DNA. The V gene was identified as TRDV1, while no J gene was called; the table's D call, TRDD3, has no DNA check behind it. Per germline, CDR1 TSWWSYY and CDR2 QGS. The CDR3 is 19 residues long. The CDR3 loop is CALGGRREHTGCCEAQPFF. DNA for the CDR3: TGTGCTCTTGGGGGAAGGAGGGAGCATACCGGCTGTTGCGAAGCACAACCCTTCTTT.

V is TRDV1 and J is TRDJ1; the match to TRDD3 covers 7 bases. The J gene was missing in TCRdb and was found by matching the end of the DNA to germline. V lost 4 bases, J lost 9 bases, and 11 bases stayed unmatched. The CDR3 length is 14 residues. Germline lookup yields CDR1 TSWWSYY and CDR2 QGS. CDR3 region: CALGVPGDITELIF. In DNA form, the CDR3 reads TGTGCTCTTGGGGTACCAGGGGATATAACTGAACTCATCTTT.

As regards this clone: The amino acid sequence in TCRdb belongs to a much larger clone and departs from this DNA's translation at residue 19, likely a sequencing read error; the sequence shown is translated from the DNA. The V gene corresponds to TRAV38-2/DV8; no J gene was called; the tabulated D call, TRDD3, remains unverified against the DNA. Germline lookup yields CDR1 TSESDYY and CDR2 QEAYKQQN. The CDR3 is 21 amino acids. CDR3 residues: CAYRSGSPERLLGDLPDKPIF. In nucleotides, the CDR3 is TGTGCTTATAGGAGCGGGAGCCCCGAGCGCTTACTGGGGGATTTACCCGATAAACCCATCTTT.

This clone was counted only a few times. The protein held in TCRdb is that of a much larger clone and does not match this DNA's translation at residue 3, likely because of a read error; the protein shown is translated from the DNA. CDR3 coding DNA: TGTGCTTTTGGGGAACGCAAGGGAGCCCAGTACACCGATAAACTCATCTTT. Amino acids: CAFGERKGAQYTDKLIF. The chain carries TRDV1 and TRDJ1; tentative D call: TRDD3 (5 bases). TCRdb is silent on the J gene; assignment here came from matching the DNA to germline. There are 17 residues in the CDR3. The germline gives CDR1 TSWWSYY, CDR2 QGS.

This clone has a handful of counts. A far larger clone lies a single base away; this is likely a read error. Other DNA sequences in the same sample also yield this CDR3. The chain employs TRDV1 and TRDJ1; TRDD3 agrees at 7 bases. TCRdb leaves out the J gene; it was filled in here by matching the DNA to germline. This CDR3 is 20 amino acids long. V lost 2 bases and J lost 0; bases outside the gene matches: 18. Germline lookup yields CDR1 TSWWSYY and CDR2 QGS. CDR3 sequence reads: CALGESEMRTGGWYTDKLIF. DNA of the CDR3: TGTGCTCTTGGGGAATCAGAGATGCGTACCGGGGGATGGTACACCGATAAACTCATCTTT.